This TCR beta chain was obtained from a study of low-dose radiotherapy and immunotherapy resistance in tumors (dated by TCRdb to between 2022 and 2023). General notes on the study: Patients in Cohort 1 were given 0.5 Gy per fraction every 2 weeks, and the prescribed total PTV dose was 6.5 Gy. Cohort 2 received 1 Gy per fraction every two weeks, with a total of 13 Gy over 26 weeks. Patients were given nivolumab as a 240 mg flat dose every two weeks and ipilimumab at 1 mg/kg every six weeks, with both drugs delivered intravenously. Cyclophosphamide 200 mg/m2 was given intravenously every two weeks, one day before each radiation and immunotherapy administration. Patients took aspirin 300 mg orally once daily for four cycles, starting on cycle 1 day 1. The trial did not randomize participants into treatment groups. Eight patients were included in the translational analysis: three from the first dose cohort and the first five from the second dose cohort.

This clonotype was seen a few times. Its antigen specificity is not known. Base qualities are missing; no much larger clone stands one base away. Trimming removed 4 bases from V and 1 base from J; the gene matches leave 4 bases unexplained. The germline V gene provides CDR1 SGHRS and CDR2 YFSETQ. Counted from cysteine to phenylalanine, this CDR3 has 14 amino acids. The retained sequence is limited to the CDR3, 42 bases, with the frame set at the first base. The time point label corresponds to: before trial treatment. The donors came from RACIN, which was a single-arm phase I dose-escalation trial that paired nivolumab and ipilimumab with aspirin, low-dose cyclophosphamide and low-dose radiotherapy. Patients with advanced, TIL-negative solid tumors were considered eligible. TCRdb lists the instrument as Illumina HiSeq 2500. First-strand cDNA was synthesized using Superscript III and a set of TRAV- and TRBV-specific primers, so that both TCRalpha and TCRbeta chains were covered. TCRs were amplified with Phusion for around 20 PCR cycles using a constant-region primer together with the adapter attached to the V primers. The MessageAmp II aRNA Amplification Kit was used to amplify the isolated mRNA, with in vitro transcription run for over 15 hours at 37 degrees C. The Dynabeads mRNA DIRECT Purification Kit was used to isolate the mRNA for TCR sequencing. Indexed Illumina adapters were added in a second Phusion PCR of about 26 cycles, and the PCR products were purified with AMPure XP beads. The paper's processing steps were these. Custom Perl scripts pooled TCR sequences encoding the same protein, removed out-of-frame sequences and computed each clonotype's abundance. TCR sequences supported by only a single read were excluded from analysis. The metrics used to describe the repertoires included Shannon entropy, Gini index, clonality, richness, and the frequency of TCRs shared between repertoires. The public sequencing data were trimmed at Q25 with fastp and processed into clonotypes with MiXCR by TCRdb, which kept only in-frame beta chains. Each entry merges the rows of one CDR3 protein and shows their most common DNA and genes. TCRdb, not the authors, supplied the V and J calls. Recorded for this sample are 60,000 to 90,000 distinct CDR3 sequences; less than 40% of them occurred a single time. Together, the top ten hold 11% of the sample.

The chain is made from TRBV5-1 and TRBJ2-7, with TRBD2 matching 8 junction bases. This TCR derives from a female donor with ovarian cancer. Material: PBMCs, obtained before treatment. The CDR3: CASSLSGRSYEQYF. The DNA reads as follows: TGCGCCAGCAGCCTAAGCGGGAGATCCTACGAGCAGTACTTC.